Shown below are 27 T cell receptor beta chains from a single sample sequenced in a study of shared clonotypes between healthy human individuals. The data were produced by immunoSEQ multiplex PCR, yet TCRdb's version contains in-frame clones alone and is incomplete. Among about 1 million clones listed, around 75% were seen once. Sequencing input: memory CD4+ T cells sorted from blood. Subset in this sample: CD45RA-negative fraction. These receptors all stem from a man in his late teens or twenties in good health.

Written as DNA, the CDR3 is TGTGCCAGCAGCGGAGGGAGGTTTGATGGCTACACCTTC. Translated, it gives CASSGGRFDGYTF. The gene calls are TRBV2 and TRBJ1-2; the D is unclear. The germline V and J ends were trimmed by 6 bases and 6 bases, with 14 bases remaining between them. The CDR3 has 13 residues. CDR1 is SNHLY, CDR2 FYNNEI, per germline.

The chain uses TRBV19 and TRBJ2-5, with D perhaps TRBD2 (6 bases). CDR3 length equals 13 residues. V was trimmed by 10 bases and J by 2 bases, leaving 14 bases between them. The germline CDR1 and CDR2 sequences are LNHDA and SQIVND (reference sequence). This CDR3 is CATSPAGQETQYF. In DNA form, the CDR3 reads TGTGCCACGTCCCCGGCGGGACAAGAGACCCAGTACTTC.

The chain couples TRBV11-2 to TRBJ2-7; D is possibly TRBD1 or TRBD2 (5 bases each). The CDR3 runs 14 residues. Deletions cut 4 bases from V and 3 bases from J, with 13 bases between. In germline, CDR1 is SGHAT, CDR2 FQNNGV. Written as DNA, the CDR3 is TGTGCCAGCAGCTCTCCGGGACCACACTACGAGCAGTACTTC. It yields the protein CASSSPGPHYEQYF.

V is TRBV19 and J is TRBJ1-5; 10 bases are shared with TRBD1. The V segment lost 5 bases and the J segment 9 bases; nucleotides outside the gene matches: 10. CDR3 length: 15 residues. CDR1 and CDR2 from the germline V gene are LNHDA and SQIVND (reference sequence). In DNA, the CDR3 is TGTGCCAGTAGTGCGGGACAGGGGACGGGATTGCCCCAGCATTTT. Translation gives CASSAGQGTGLPQHF.

The chain combines TRBV5-1 with TRBJ2-3; D tentatively fits TRBD1 or TRBD2 (5 bases each). The germline V gene encodes CDR1 SGHRS and CDR2 YFSETQ. V shed 2 bases and J shed 2 bases, with 9 bases lying between them. The CDR3 is 14 amino acids. In DNA, the CDR3 is TGCGCCAGCAGCTTTGGGGGTTTCACAGATACGCAGTATTTT. Amino acid sequence: CASSFGGFTDTQYF.

V gene TRBV10-2 combines with J gene TRBJ2-2; D is possibly TRBD1 (6 bases). Germline CDR1 is WSHSY and CDR2 is SAAADI. CDR3 length: 16 residues. The germline V and J ends were trimmed by 6 bases and 6 bases, with 20 bases remaining between them. CDR3 coding DNA: TGCGCCAGCAGCGCCCTAGGGACATTGCCCGCCGGGGAGCTGTTTTTT. This gives the protein CASSALGTLPAGELFF.

CDR3 loop: CASSFPGQVFSYNEQFF. CDR3 nucleotides: TGCGCCAGCAGCTTTCCGGGACAGGTCTTCTCCTACAATGAGCAGTTCTTC. The rearrangement joins TRBV5-1 to TRBJ2-1, with 8 bases lining up with TRBD1. This CDR3 region has 17 residues. Germline trimming cut 2 bases from V and 0 bases from J; bases unmatched to any gene: 7. Germline lookup yields CDR1 SGHRS and CDR2 YFSETQ.

This sequence joins TRBV28 and TRBJ2-5; perhaps TRBD1 as D (5 bases). Germline V CDR1 and CDR2: MDHEN, SYDVKM. Trimming stripped 1 base from V and 4 bases from J, with 10 bases between. The CDR3 length is 14 residues. DNA of the CDR3: TGTGCCAGCAGTTTATCTGGCAGGGTAGAGACCCAGTACTTC. Its protein is CASSLSGRVETQYF.

V is TRBV28 and J is TRBJ1-1; D might be TRBD1 (6 bases). Trimming shortened V by 4 bases and J by 0 bases, and 15 bases separated the two germline ends. Germline CDR1 MDHEN, CDR2 SYDVKM. The CDR3 contains 16 residues. The DNA of the CDR3 is TGTGCCAGCAGTTCACACAGGGAGGTGGTGAACACTGAAGCTTTCTTT. Translation: CASSSHREVVNTEAFF.

The chain employs TRBV6-1 and TRBJ1-1; D uncertain. CDR3 size: 14 residues. The germline V gene has CDR1 MNHNS and CDR2 SASEGT. Deletions cut 7 bases from V and 1 base from J, with 13 bases between. In DNA, the CDR3 is TGTGCCAGCATTCGCTGGTTGTCGAACACTGAAGCTTTCTTT. Translation gives CASIRWLSNTEAFF.

This chain uses TRBV27 with TRBJ1-6, with D possibly being TRBD1 (6 bases). The CDR3 has 14 amino acids. Trimming stripped 3 bases from V and 8 bases from J, with 11 bases between. CDR1 MNHEY and CDR2 SMNVEV come from the germline V gene (reference sequence). CDR3: CASSFGGRYSPLHF. In nucleotides, the CDR3 is TGTGCCAGCAGTTTTGGGGGGCGCTATTCACCCCTCCACTTT.

The genes are TRBV5-4 and TRBJ1-3; no definite D call. Per the germline V gene, CDR1 is SGHNT and CDR2 is YYREEE (reference sequence). With 0 bases removed from V and 7 bases from J, the gap between germline ends came to 20 bases. The length of the CDR3 is 17 residues. CDR3 sequence reads: CASSLEVSQVSANTIYF. The CDR3 nucleotides are TGTGCCAGCAGCTTGGAAGTATCGCAGGTCTCTGCGAACACCATATATTTT.

This clone was picked up a small number of times. The chain couples TRBV10-2 to TRBJ1-1; tentative D call: TRBD1 (6 bases). The CDR3 is made up of 14 amino acids. Germline V gene lookup returns CDR1 WSHSY and CDR2 SAAADI. V lost 5 bases and J lost 3, with 13 bases in between. CDR3 sequence reads: CASSSPDSYTEAFF. The CDR3 DNA is TGCGCCAGCAGTTCCCCGGACAGTTACACTGAAGCTTTCTTT.

The rearrangement links TRBV6-5 to TRBJ1-1; weak D call: TRBD1 (6 bases). Germline V gene data show CDR1 as MNHEY and CDR2 as SVGAGI. V was pared by 6 bases and J by 6 bases, with 14 bases between. The CDR3 is 13 residues long. The DNA of the CDR3 is TGTGCCAGCAGACGAAAGGGGGGGGCTGAAGCTTTCTTT. Protein product: CASRRKGGAEAFF.

V and J are TRBV19 and TRBJ2-3, with 9 nucleotides matching TRBD1. V was pared by 4 bases and J by 0 bases, with 8 bases of the junction left unmatched. The CDR3 covers 17 residues. In germline, CDR1 is LNHDA, CDR2 SQIVND (reference sequence). CDR3 sequence reads: CASSNKDRGTSTDTQYF. In DNA form, the CDR3 reads TGTGCCAGTAGTAACAAGGACAGGGGAACTAGCACAGATACGCAGTATTTT.

V and J are TRBV5-4 and TRBJ2-1; 10 bases line up with TRBD2. This CDR3 has 15 residues. V dropped 4 bases and J dropped 5; count of bases not matched to a gene: 6. CDR1 is SGHNT, CDR2 YYREEE, per germline (reference sequence). The CDR3 spells CASSPGLARNNEQFF. In nucleotides, the CDR3 is TGTGCCAGCAGCCCGGGACTAGCGCGAAACAATGAGCAGTTCTTC.

V is TRBV28 and J is TRBJ1-3; D not certain. The CDR3 is 11 residues long. The V gene's germline CDR1 is MDHEN and CDR2 SYDVKM. V gave up 2 bases and J gave up 8 bases, with 4 bases separating them. The CDR3 protein is CASSLKYTIYF. The CDR3 bases are TGTGCCAGCAGTTTAAAATACACCATATATTTT. Combining the CDR3 with reference TRBV28 and TRBJ1-3 gives the whole variable domain DVKVTQSSRYLVKRTGEKVFLECVQDMDHENMFWYRQDPGLGLRLIYFSYDVKMKEKGDIPEGYSVSREKKERFSLILESASTNQTSMYLCASSLKYTIYFGEGSWLTVV.

The J gene is TRBJ1-5, the V gene TRBV2, with 7 nucleotides matching TRBD1. V dropped 6 bases and J dropped 1; count of bases not matched to a gene: 6. Germline CDR1 reads SNHLY; CDR2 reads FYNNEI. This CDR3 has 15 amino acids. CDR3 amino acids: CASRAATGSNQPQHF. DNA for the CDR3: TGTGCCAGCAGGGCGGCGACAGGGAGCAATCAGCCCCAGCATTTT.

In DNA form, the CDR3 reads TGCGCCAGCCAACCCGCGGGGGGGCCTACGCAGTATTTT. It yields the protein CASQPAGGPTQYF. V and J are TRBV5-1 and TRBJ2-3, with 9 bases fitting TRBD2. Trimming removed 7 bases from V and 8 bases from J; junction bases left unmatched: 8. Per germline, CDR1 SGHRS and CDR2 YFSETQ. The CDR3 runs to 13 residues.

The chain combines TRBV7-4 with TRBJ1-2, with 9 positions matching TRBD1. CDR1 is SGHVT, CDR2 SQSDAQ, per germline. CDR3 length equals 15 residues. V shed 5 bases and J 7 bases; nucleotides not matched to a gene: 11. The CDR3 reads CASSEPGQGVGGYTF. The DNA for the CDR3 is TGTGCCAGCAGCGAGCCGGGACAGGGAGTCGGTGGCTACACCTTC.

This chain uses TRBV30 with TRBJ2-5; 8 positions agree with TRBD2. CDR3 length equals 13 residues. Germline loops: CDR1 GTSNPN, CDR2 SVGIG (reference sequence). V lost 1 base and J lost 5; bases outside the gene matches: 3. DNA of the CDR3: TGTGCCTGGAGTGCCGGGACTAGGGAGACCCAGTACTTC. Translating gives CAWSAGTRETQYF.

This chain links TRBV6-5 with TRBJ2-1, with D hard to call. Between the trimmed V and J ends, which lost 9 bases and 12 bases, there was a span of 24 bases. The CDR3 is made up of 14 amino acids. Germline assignment: CDR1 MNHEY and CDR2 SVGAGI. CDR3: CASRPDPNGMWQFF. The CDR3 DNA reads TGTGCCAGTAGACCTGACCCTAACGGTATGTGGCAGTTCTTC.

The V gene is TRBV9, the J gene TRBJ1-1; D ambiguous. This CDR3 comprises 14 residues. Germline V gene sequence: CDR1 SGDLS, CDR2 YYNGEE. V was trimmed by 0 bases and J by 4 bases, leaving 10 bases between them. CDR3: CASSVVGFGTEAFF. The CDR3 coding sequence is TGTGCCAGCAGCGTAGTAGGGTTTGGCACTGAAGCTTTCTTT.

This clone was seen many times. The chain links TRBV5-4 to TRBJ1-1; no definite D call. The CDR3 is made up of 14 amino acids. Germline V CDR1 and CDR2: SGHNT, YYREEE (reference sequence). The germline V and J ends were trimmed by 0 bases and 6 bases, with 12 bases remaining between them. The CDR3 region is CASSLGAARAEAFF. For the CDR3, the DNA is TGTGCCAGCAGCTTGGGGGCAGCAAGGGCTGAAGCTTTCTTT. Supplemented by reference TRBV5-4 and TRBJ1-1, the full variable domain reads ETGVTQSPTHLIKTRGQQVTLRCSSQSGHNTVSWYQQALGQGPQFIFQYYREEENGRGNFPPRFSGLQFPNYSSELNVNALELDDSALYLCASSLGAARAEAFFGQGTRLTVV.

This clone was detected only a few times. This chain joins TRBV9 and TRBJ2-2, with 13 bases matching TRBD2. Germline CDR1 reads SGDLS; CDR2 reads YYNGEE. CDR3 length: 19 residues. The V gene end was trimmed by 0 bases and the J gene end by 0 bases; junction bases not matched to a gene: 5. The CDR3: CASSVVGLAGRANTGELFF. The CDR3 DNA reads TGTGCCAGCAGCGTAGTGGGACTAGCGGGGAGAGCGAACACCGGGGAGCTGTTTTTT.

This chain joins TRBV5-1 and TRBJ2-5; TRBD2 matches 7 bases. The CDR3 has 15 residues. Germline V CDR1 and CDR2: SGHRS, YFSETQ. Unmatched junction bases numbered 13, after V lost 6 bases and J lost 5 bases. The CDR3 here is CASTREAGLRETQYF. CDR3 coding DNA: TGCGCCAGCACCCGGGAGGCAGGGCTGCGGGAGACCCAGTACTTC.

V is TRBV6-1 and J is TRBJ1-1, with D hard to call. V lost 0 bases and J lost 0, with 11 bases in between. The CDR3 loop spans 16 amino acids. CDR1 is MNHNS and CDR2 is SASEGT in the germline V gene. Here the CDR3 reads CASSEAAVYVNTEAFF. CDR3 DNA sequence: TGTGCCAGCAGTGAAGCGGCAGTTTATGTGAACACTGAAGCTTTCTTT.